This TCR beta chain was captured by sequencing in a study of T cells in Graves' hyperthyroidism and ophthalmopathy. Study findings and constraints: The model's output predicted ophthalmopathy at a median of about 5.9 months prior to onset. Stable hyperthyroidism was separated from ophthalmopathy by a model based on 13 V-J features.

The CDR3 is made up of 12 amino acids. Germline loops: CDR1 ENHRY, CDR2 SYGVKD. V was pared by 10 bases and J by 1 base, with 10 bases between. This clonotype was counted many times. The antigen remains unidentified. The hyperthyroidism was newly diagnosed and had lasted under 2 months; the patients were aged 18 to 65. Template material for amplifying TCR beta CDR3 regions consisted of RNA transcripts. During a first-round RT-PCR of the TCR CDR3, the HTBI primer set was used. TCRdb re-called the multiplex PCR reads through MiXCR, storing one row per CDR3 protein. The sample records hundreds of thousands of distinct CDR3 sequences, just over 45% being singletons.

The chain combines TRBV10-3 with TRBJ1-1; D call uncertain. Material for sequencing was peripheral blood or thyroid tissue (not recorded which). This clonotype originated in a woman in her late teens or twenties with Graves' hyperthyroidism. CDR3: CATGRENTEAFF. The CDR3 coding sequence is TGTGCCACCGGCCGGGAGAACACTGAAGCTTTCTTT.